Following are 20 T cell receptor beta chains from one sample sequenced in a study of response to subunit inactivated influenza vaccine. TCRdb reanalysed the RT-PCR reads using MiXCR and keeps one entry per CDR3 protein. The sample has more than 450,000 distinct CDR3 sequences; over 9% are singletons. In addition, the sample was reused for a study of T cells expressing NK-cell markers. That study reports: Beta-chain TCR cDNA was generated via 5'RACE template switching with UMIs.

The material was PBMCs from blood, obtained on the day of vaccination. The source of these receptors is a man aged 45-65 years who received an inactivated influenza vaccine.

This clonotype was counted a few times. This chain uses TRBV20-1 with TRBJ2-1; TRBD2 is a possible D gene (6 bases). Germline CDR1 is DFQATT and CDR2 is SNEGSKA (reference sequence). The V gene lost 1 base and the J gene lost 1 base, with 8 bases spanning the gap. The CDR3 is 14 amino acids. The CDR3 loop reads CSARVGGSYNEQFF. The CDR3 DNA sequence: TGCAGTGCTAGAGTGGGGGGATCCTACAATGAGCAGTTCTTC.

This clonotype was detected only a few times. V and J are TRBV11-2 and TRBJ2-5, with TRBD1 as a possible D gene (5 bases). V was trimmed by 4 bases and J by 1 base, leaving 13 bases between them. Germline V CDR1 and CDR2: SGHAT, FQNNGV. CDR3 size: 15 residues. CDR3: CASSSWGRPQETQYF. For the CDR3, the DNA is TGTGCCAGCAGCTCCTGGGGCCGGCCCCAAGAGACCCAGTACTTC. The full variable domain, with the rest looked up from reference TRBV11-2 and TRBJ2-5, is EAGVAQSPRYKIIEKRQSVAFWCNPISGHATLYWYQQILGQGPKLLIQFQNNGVVDDSQLPKDRFSAERLKGVDSTLKIQPAKLEDSAVYLCASSSWGRPQETQYFGPGTRLLVL.

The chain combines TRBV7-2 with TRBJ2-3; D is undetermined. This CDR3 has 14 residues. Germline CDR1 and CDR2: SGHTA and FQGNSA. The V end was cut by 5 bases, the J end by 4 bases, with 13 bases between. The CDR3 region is CASSEHQPPDTQYF. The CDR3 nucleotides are TGTGCCAGCAGCGAGCACCAGCCCCCAGATACGCAGTATTTT.

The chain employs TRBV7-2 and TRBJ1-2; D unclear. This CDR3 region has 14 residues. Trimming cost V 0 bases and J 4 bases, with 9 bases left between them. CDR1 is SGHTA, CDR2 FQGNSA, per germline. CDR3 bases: TGTGCCAGCAGCTTAGCGTCCGTCATCTATGGCTACACCTTC. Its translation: CASSLASVIYGYTF.

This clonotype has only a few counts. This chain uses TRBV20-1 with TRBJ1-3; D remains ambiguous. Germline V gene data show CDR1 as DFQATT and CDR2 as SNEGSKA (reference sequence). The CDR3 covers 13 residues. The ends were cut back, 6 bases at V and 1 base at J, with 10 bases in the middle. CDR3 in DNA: TGCAGTGCCCCCGACGGATCTGGAAACACCATATATTTT. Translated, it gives CSAPDGSGNTIYF.

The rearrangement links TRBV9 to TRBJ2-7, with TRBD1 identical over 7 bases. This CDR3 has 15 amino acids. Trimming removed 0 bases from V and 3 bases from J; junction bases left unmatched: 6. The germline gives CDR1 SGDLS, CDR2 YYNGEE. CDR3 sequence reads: CASSVGTGDFYEQYF. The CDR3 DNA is TGTGCCAGCAGCGTAGGTACAGGGGATTTCTACGAGCAGTACTTC. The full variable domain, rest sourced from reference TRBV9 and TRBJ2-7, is DSGVTQTPKHLITATGQRVTLRCSPRSGDLSVYWYQQSLDQGLQFLIQYYNGEERAKGNILERFSAQQFPDLHSELNLSSLELGDSALYFCASSVGTGDFYEQYFGPGTRLTVT.

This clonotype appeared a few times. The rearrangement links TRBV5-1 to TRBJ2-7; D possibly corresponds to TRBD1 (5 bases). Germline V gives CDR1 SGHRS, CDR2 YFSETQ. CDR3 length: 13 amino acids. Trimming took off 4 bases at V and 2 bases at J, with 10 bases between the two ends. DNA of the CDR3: TGCGCCAGCAGCAACGACAGCCCCTACGAGCAGTACTTC. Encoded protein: CASSNDSPYEQYF.

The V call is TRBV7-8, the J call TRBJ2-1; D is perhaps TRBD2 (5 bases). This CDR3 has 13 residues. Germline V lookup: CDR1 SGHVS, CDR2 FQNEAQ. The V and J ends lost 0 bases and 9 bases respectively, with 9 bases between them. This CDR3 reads CASSLASEGEQFF. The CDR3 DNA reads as TGTGCCAGCAGCTTAGCTAGCGAGGGTGAGCAGTTCTTC.

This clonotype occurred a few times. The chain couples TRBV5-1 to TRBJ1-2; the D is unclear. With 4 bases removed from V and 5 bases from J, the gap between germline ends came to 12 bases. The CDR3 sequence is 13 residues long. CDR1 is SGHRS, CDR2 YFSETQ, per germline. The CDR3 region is CASSPGGYYGYTF. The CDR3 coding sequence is TGCGCCAGCAGCCCGGGTGGATATTATGGCTACACCTTC.

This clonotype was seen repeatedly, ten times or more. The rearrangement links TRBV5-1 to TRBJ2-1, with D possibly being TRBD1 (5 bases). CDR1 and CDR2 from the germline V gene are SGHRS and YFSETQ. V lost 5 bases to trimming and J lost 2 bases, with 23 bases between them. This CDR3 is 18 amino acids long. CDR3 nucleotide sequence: TGCGCCAGCAGACTCAGTCTCGCCCCAGGGTCCACCTACAATGAGCAGTTCTTC. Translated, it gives CASRLSLAPGSTYNEQFF.

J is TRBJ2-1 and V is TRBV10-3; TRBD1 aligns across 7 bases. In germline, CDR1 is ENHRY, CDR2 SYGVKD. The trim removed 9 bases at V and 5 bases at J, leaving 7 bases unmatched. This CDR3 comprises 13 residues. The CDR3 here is CAIEDRANNEQFF. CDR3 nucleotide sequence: TGTGCCATAGAAGACAGGGCAAACAATGAGCAGTTCTTC.

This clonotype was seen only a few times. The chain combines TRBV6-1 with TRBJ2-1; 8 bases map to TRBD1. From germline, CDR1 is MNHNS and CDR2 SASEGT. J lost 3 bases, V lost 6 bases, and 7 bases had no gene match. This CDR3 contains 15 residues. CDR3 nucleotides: TGTGCCAGCAGACTCCCGGGGACAGGCTACAATGAGCAGTTCTTC. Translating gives CASRLPGTGYNEQFF.

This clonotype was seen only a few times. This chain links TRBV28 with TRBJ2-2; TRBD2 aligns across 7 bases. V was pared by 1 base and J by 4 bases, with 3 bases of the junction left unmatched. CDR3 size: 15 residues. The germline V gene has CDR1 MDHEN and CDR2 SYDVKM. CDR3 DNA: TGTGCCAGCAGTTTATCGCTAGCGGCCACCGGGGAGCTGTTTTTT. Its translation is CASSLSLAATGELFF. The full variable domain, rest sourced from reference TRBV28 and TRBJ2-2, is DVKVTQSSRYLVKRTGEKVFLECVQDMDHENMFWYRQDPGLGLRLIYFSYDVKMKEKGDIPEGYSVSREKKERFSLILESASTNQTSMYLCASSLSLAATGELFFGEGSRLTVL.

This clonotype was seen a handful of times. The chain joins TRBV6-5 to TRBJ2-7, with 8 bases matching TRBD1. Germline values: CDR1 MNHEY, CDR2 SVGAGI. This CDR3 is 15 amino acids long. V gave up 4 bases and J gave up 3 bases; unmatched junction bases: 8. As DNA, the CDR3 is TGTGCCAGCAGTTGGGGGACAGGCGCGGGCTACGAGCAGTACTTC. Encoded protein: CASSWGTGAGYEQYF.

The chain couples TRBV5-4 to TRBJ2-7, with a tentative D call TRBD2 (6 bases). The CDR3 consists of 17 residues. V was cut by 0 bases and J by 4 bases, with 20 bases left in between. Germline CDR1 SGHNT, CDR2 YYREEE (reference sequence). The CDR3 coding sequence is TGTGCCAGCAGCTTGGCCCCCACCGGGACTGGATTTTACGAGCAGTACTTC. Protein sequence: CASSLAPTGTGFYEQYF.

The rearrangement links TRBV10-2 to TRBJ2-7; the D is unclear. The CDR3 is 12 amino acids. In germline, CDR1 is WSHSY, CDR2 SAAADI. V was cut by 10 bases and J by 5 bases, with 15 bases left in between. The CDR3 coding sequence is TGCGCCACCACCGAAGGTTCCCACGAGCAGTACTTC. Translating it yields CATTEGSHEQYF.

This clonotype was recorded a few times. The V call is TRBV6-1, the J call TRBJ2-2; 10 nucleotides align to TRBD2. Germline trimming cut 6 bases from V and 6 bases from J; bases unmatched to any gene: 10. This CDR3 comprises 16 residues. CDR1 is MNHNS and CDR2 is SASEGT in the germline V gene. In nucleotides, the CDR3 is TGTGCCAGCAGAACCACCGGGACTAGCGCTGCCGGGGAGCTGTTTTTT. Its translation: CASRTTGTSAAGELFF.

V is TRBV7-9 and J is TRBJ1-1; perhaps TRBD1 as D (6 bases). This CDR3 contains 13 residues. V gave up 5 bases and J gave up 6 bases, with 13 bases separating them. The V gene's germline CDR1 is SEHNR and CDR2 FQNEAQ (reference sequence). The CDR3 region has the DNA TGTGCCAGCAGCCCCAGGTGGGGGCCTGAAGCTTTCTTT. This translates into CASSPRWGPEAFF.

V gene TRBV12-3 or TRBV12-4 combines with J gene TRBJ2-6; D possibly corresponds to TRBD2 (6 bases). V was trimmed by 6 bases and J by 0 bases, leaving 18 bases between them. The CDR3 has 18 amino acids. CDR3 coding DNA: TGTGCCAGCAGCCCCGGAGGGCGAGAGGCCTCTGGGGCCAACGTCCTGACTTTC. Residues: CASSPGGREASGANVLTF.

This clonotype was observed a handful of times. The CDR3 nucleotides are TGTGCCAGCAGCTTAGCGCAAAGGGGGAAAGCTTTCTTT. Protein: CASSLAQRGKAFF. The rearrangement joins TRBV7-2 to TRBJ1-1; weak D call: TRBD1 (6 bases). This CDR3 is built from 13 residues. Per germline, CDR1 SGHTA and CDR2 FQGNSA. Trimming cost V 0 bases and J 9 bases, with 11 bases left between them. Supplemented by reference TRBV7-2 and TRBJ1-1, the full variable domain reads GAGVSQSPSNKVTEKGKDVELRCDPISGHTALYWYRQSLGQGLEFLIYFQGNSAPDKSGLPSDRFSAERTGGSVSTLTIQRTQQEDSAVYLCASSLAQRGKAFFGQGTRLTVV.